These 21 T cell receptor beta chains share one sample of origin, sequenced in a study of chemoradiotherapy in HPV16-positive cancers. Libraries were prepared by immunoSEQ multiplex PCR; TCRdb keeps only in-frame clonotypes and omits some of them. This table has about 2,600 clones, approximately 90% appearing once. The source material was tumor tissue, sampled from a patient who underwent chemoradiotherapy. These receptors came from a human donor with HPV-associated anogenital cancer.

The rearrangement uses TRBV4-2 and TRBJ1-1; weak D call: TRBD1 (5 bases). In germline, CDR1 is LGHNA, CDR2 YNFKEQ. V lost 1 base to trimming and J lost 4 bases, with 10 bases between them. CDR3 size: 14 residues. CDR3 nucleotides: TGTGCCAGCAGCCAAGGGGCGGGGGGCACTGAAGCTTTCTTT. It translates to CASSQGAGGTEAFF.

In this sample, this clone turned up once. The V and J genes are TRBV27 and TRBJ1-4; D unclear. The V end was cut by 6 bases, the J end by 8 bases, with 16 bases between. The germline V gene has CDR1 MNHEY and CDR2 SMNVEV (reference sequence). CDR3 length: 14 residues. CDR3 protein: CASRTSLGGEKLFF. In DNA, the CDR3 is TGTGCCAGCAGAACGTCGTTGGGCGGGGAAAAACTGTTTTTT. Full variable domain (missing parts from reference TRBV27 and TRBJ1-4): EAQVTQNPRYLITVTGKKLTVTCSQNMNHEYMSWYRQDPGLGLRQIYYSMNVEVTDKGDVPEGYKVSRKEKRNFPLILESPSPNQTSLYFCASRTSLGGEKLFFGSGTQLSVL.

The gene calls are TRBV7-2 and TRBJ2-3; D is uncertain. V was clipped by 4 bases and J by 6 bases, with 5 bases between them. From germline, CDR1 is SGHTA and CDR2 FQGNSA. This CDR3 is built from 11 residues. The CDR3 bases are TGTGCCAGCAGCTCGGTCGATACGCAGTATTTT. It translates to CASSSVDTQYF.

This rearrangement joins TRBV11-2 to TRBJ1-1; no clear D. V lost 0 bases to trimming and J lost 1 base, with 9 bases between them. Germline CDR1 is SGHAT and CDR2 is FQNNGV. CDR3 length: 15 residues. The CDR3 spells CASSLEPGRNTEAFF. The CDR3 DNA reads TGTGCCAGCAGCTTAGAGCCGGGGAGGAACACTGAAGCTTTCTTT. Full variable domain (missing parts from reference TRBV11-2 and TRBJ1-1): EAGVAQSPRYKIIEKRQSVAFWCNPISGHATLYWYQQILGQGPKLLIQFQNNGVVDDSQLPKDRFSAERLKGVDSTLKIQPAKLEDSAVYLCASSLEPGRNTEAFFGQGTRLTVV.

This clone was picked up a small number of times. Its ends do not fully match the called genes, so a read error is possible. The chain recombines TRBV6-5 with TRBJ1-1; 7 bases agree with TRBD1. Germline V lookup: CDR1 MNHEY, CDR2 SVGAGI. This CDR3 is 13 amino acids long. The CDR3 DNA is TGTGCCAGCAGTCACTCGGCGACAGGGGAAGCTTTCTTT. It yields the protein CASSHSATGEAFF.

The chain combines TRBV4-3 with TRBJ2-1, with a tentative D call TRBD2 (6 bases). There are 17 residues in the CDR3. V lost 0 bases and J 3 bases, leaving 15 bases between the germline ends. Looked up from germline, CDR1 is LGHNA and CDR2 is YSLEER. CDR3 in DNA: TGCGCCAGCAGCCAAGATCAACCGGGAGTTAGCTACAATGAGCAGTTCTTC. Its protein product is CASSQDQPGVSYNEQFF.

This chain joins TRBV5-6 and TRBJ1-3; D is perhaps TRBD1 (5 bases). CDR3 size: 18 residues. Germline-derived CDR1 and CDR2 are SGHDT and YYEEEE. Trimming took off 3 bases at V and 4 bases at J, with 23 bases between the two ends. Here the CDR3 DNA reads TGTGCCAGCAGCTGGGGGAGCCAGGGAAGGAGAAAGGGAAACACCATATATTTT. Translated: CASSWGSQGRRKGNTIYF.

The chain links TRBV6-5 to TRBJ1-2; the D gene is possibly TRBD1 (6 bases). Germline V CDR1 and CDR2: MNHEY, SVGAGI. V was trimmed by 5 bases and J by 5 bases, leaving 18 bases between them. This CDR3 has 15 amino acids. The CDR3 is CASSPVYGGRYGYTF. The CDR3 region has the DNA TGTGCCAGCAGTCCAGTCTATGGGGGCCGGTATGGCTACACCTTC.

V is TRBV5-4 and J is TRBJ2-7; TRBD1 might be the D (6 bases). V dropped 3 bases and J dropped 0 bases, with 10 bases sitting between them. The CDR3 has 14 residues. Germline values: CDR1 SGHNT, CDR2 YYREEE (reference sequence). CDR3: CASSWTDSSYEQYF. The DNA of the CDR3 is TGTGCCAGCAGCTGGACGGACAGCTCCTACGAGCAGTACTTC. The complete variable domain, with remaining parts taken from reference TRBV5-4 and TRBJ2-7, reads ETGVTQSPTHLIKTRGQQVTLRCSSQSGHNTVSWYQQALGQGPQFIFQYYREEENGRGNFPPRFSGLQFPNYSSELNVNALELDDSALYLCASSWTDSSYEQYFGPGTRLTVT.

The sample holds one count of this clone. This sequence joins TRBV6-1 and TRBJ1-5; possible D gene TRBD1, 5 bases. CDR1 and CDR2 from the germline V gene are MNHNS and SASEGT. Trimming took off 7 bases at V and 5 bases at J, with 15 bases between the two ends. The CDR3 runs 14 residues. This CDR3 reads CASTATDAHQPQHF. CDR3 DNA: TGTGCCAGCACCGCGACAGATGCACATCAGCCCCAGCATTTT.

The genes are TRBV28 and TRBJ2-7; D remains unclear. The CDR3 length is 11 residues. Germline V gives CDR1 MDHEN, CDR2 SYDVKM. The ends were cut back, 4 bases at V and 2 bases at J, with 3 bases in the middle. The CDR3 protein is CASSSTYEQYF. The CDR3 bases are TGTGCCAGCAGTTCCACCTACGAGCAGTACTTC.

The CDR3 nucleotides are TGTGCCAGCAGCTTAGCTTCTAGCGGGGCGACCACCGGGGAGCTGTTTTTT. The encoded protein is CASSLASSGATTGELFF. The chain carries TRBV7-2 and TRBJ2-2, with TRBD2 matching 9 bases. Germline V gives CDR1 SGHTA, CDR2 FQGNSA. V gave up 0 bases and J gave up 4 bases; unmatched junction bases: 6. The length of the CDR3 is 17 residues. The entire variable domain, with the rest obtained from reference TRBV7-2 and TRBJ2-2, is as follows: GAGVSQSPSNKVTEKGKDVELRCDPISGHTALYWYRQSLGQGLEFLIYFQGNSAPDKSGLPSDRFSAERTGGSVSTLTIQRTQQEDSAVYLCASSLASSGATTGELFFGEGSRLTVL.

The table lists this clone with a count of one. The chain employs TRBV19 and TRBJ2-3, with D uncertain. The CDR3 extends over 13 amino acids. Trimming took off 6 bases at V and 5 bases at J, with 12 bases between the two ends. The germline gives CDR1 LNHDA, CDR2 SQIVND (reference sequence). CDR3 sequence reads: CASSPLGRDTQYF. Here the CDR3 DNA reads TGTGCCAGTAGCCCTTTGGGAAGAGATACGCAGTATTTT.

This chain connects TRBV19 to TRBJ2-1; a weak D match, TRBD2 (5 bases). CDR3 length: 14 residues. Trimming pared 7 bases from V and 2 bases from J, leaving 12 bases between. Per the germline V gene, CDR1 is LNHDA and CDR2 is SQIVND (reference sequence). The chain's CDR3 is CASTTGIPYNEQFF. The CDR3 region has the DNA TGTGCCAGTACCACGGGGATCCCCTACAATGAGCAGTTCTTC. The full variable domain, completed using reference TRBV19 and TRBJ2-1, is DGGITQSPKYLFRKEGQNVTLSCEQNLNHDAMYWYRQDPGQGLRLIYYSQIVNDFQKGDIAEGYSVSREKKESFPLTVTSAQKNPTAFYLCASTTGIPYNEQFFGPGTRLTVL.

This clone was seen a few times. The chain couples TRBV5-1 to TRBJ1-2; no reliable D call. CDR3 length equals 13 residues. Trimming took off 2 bases at V and 4 bases at J, with 9 bases between the two ends. The V gene's germline CDR1 is SGHRS and CDR2 YFSETQ. The CDR3 loop is CASSFSPPYGYTF. The CDR3 coding sequence is TGCGCCAGCAGCTTCAGTCCCCCCTATGGCTACACCTTC.

This rearrangement joins TRBV6-1 to TRBJ2-7; D unclear. The germline V gene has CDR1 MNHNS and CDR2 SASEGT. Trimming left V 10 bases short and J 0 bases short, with 13 bases between. The CDR3 contains 13 residues. The CDR3 loop reads CATVWLLSYEQYV. The CDR3 DNA follows: TGTGCCACCGTCTGGCTTCTCTCCTACGAGCAGTACGTC.

The chain recombines TRBV10-3 with TRBJ2-7; no clear D gene. CDR3 length equals 11 residues. Germline loops: CDR1 ENHRY, CDR2 SYGVKD. The germline V and J ends were trimmed by 6 bases and 4 bases, with 7 bases remaining between them. The CDR3 is CAIRKFYEQYV. The CDR3 DNA follows: TGTGCCATCAGGAAGTTTTACGAGCAGTACGTC.

This chain joins TRBV10-3 and TRBJ2-2; no clear D gene. CDR1 and CDR2 from the germline V gene are ENHRY and SYGVKD. V lost 3 bases, J lost 5 bases, and 13 bases lay in between. The CDR3 runs to 15 residues. The CDR3 DNA is TGTGCCATCAGTGATTCGGCTAGTGGGACCGGGGAGCTGTTTTTT. This sequence encodes CAISDSASGTGELFF.

The chain employs TRBV19 and TRBJ1-5, with 7 bases matching TRBD1. The CDR3 runs 13 residues. Germline trimming cut 4 bases from V and 4 bases from J; bases unmatched to any gene: 1. Germline CDR1 reads LNHDA; CDR2 reads SQIVND (reference sequence). CDR3 sequence reads: CASSKTGNQPQHF. The CDR3 DNA follows: TGTGCCAGTAGTAAGACAGGGAATCAGCCCCAGCATTTT.

The chain carries TRBV5-1 and TRBJ1-1; 10 bases are shared with TRBD1. V lost 4 bases and J lost 4; bases outside the gene matches: 7. Germline V lookup: CDR1 SGHRS, CDR2 YFSETQ. The CDR3 runs to 15 residues. Here the CDR3 reads CASSPRTGGPTEAFF. CDR3 nucleotides: TGCGCCAGCAGCCCAAGGACAGGGGGACCCACTGAAGCTTTCTTT.

The gene calls are TRBV4-3 and TRBJ2-3; 8 nucleotides match TRBD2. CDR1 is LGHNA and CDR2 is YSLEER in the germline V gene. Trimming cost V 1 base and J 5 bases; bases outside gene matches: 11. The CDR3 runs to 17 residues. The CDR3 DNA reads TGCGCCAGCAGCCAAGGGGCGGGAGGTGGAGCGGGAGATACGCAGTATTTT. It specifies CASSQGAGGGAGDTQYF.